This TCR beta chain is drawn from a study of blood T cells in healthy people across ages. Points from the study as a whole: Across the age range, TCR beta diversity per million T cells fell in a roughly linear way.

The use of a sample-barcoded 5' primer and a J-beta primer mix characterized a second PCR of about 7 to 12 cycles. One entry per CDR3 protein, called by TCRdb with MiXCR from the 5' RACE reads. The sample yields more than 900,000 distinct CDR3 sequences, approximately 26% seen once. The CDR3 runs 15 residues. CDR1 SEHNR and CDR2 FQNEAQ come from the germline V gene (reference sequence). This clonotype was seen only a few times. Its antigen is still unknown. Its ends do not fully match the called genes, so a read error is possible. These sequences were also reported in another study, on T cells of mothers and their children.

This receptor was obtained from a girl aged 2-9 years in good health. This chain joins TRBV7-9 and TRBJ1-3; no definite D call. Material: blood. CDR3 loop: CASSLGGLTGDTIYF. CDR3 nucleotides: TGTGCCAGCAGCTTAGGCGGGCTTACTGGAGACACCATATATTTT.